The 23 T cell receptor beta chains below come from one sample, sequenced in a study of T cell changes during pregnancy in multiple sclerosis. This table comes from immunoSEQ multiplex PCR, and its TCRdb copy is limited to in-frame clones, with some not included. The table records about 38,000 clones, 85% to 90% of them present only once. The source was CD4+ T cells from peripheral blood mononuclear cells, collected in the second trimester of pregnancy. These receptors originate from a female donor with multiple sclerosis, enrolled in a pregnancy study.

The chain carries TRBV11-3 and TRBJ1-2, with D tentatively TRBD1 (5 bases). The germline V gene encodes CDR1 SGHNT and CDR2 YENEEA. CDR3 length: 13 amino acids. V was cut by 3 bases and J by 7 bases, with 12 bases left in between. The CDR3 DNA is TGTGCCAGCAGCTTTGCCAGGGCTCTTGGCTACACCTTC. It is translated as CASSFARALGYTF.

This clone was recorded only once. V and J are TRBV29-1 and TRBJ2-3, with 9 bases matching TRBD1. The CDR3 loop spans 17 amino acids. V dropped 0 bases and J dropped 3; count of bases not matched to a gene: 10. Germline V gene data show CDR1 as SQVTM and CDR2 as ANQGSEA. The chain's CDR3 is CSVEDLVGQGGTDTQYF. The CDR3, as DNA: TGCAGCGTTGAAGATCTTGTGGGACAGGGAGGGACAGATACGCAGTATTTT.

The genes are TRBV5-1 and TRBJ2-7, with D hard to call. The V end lost 7 bases, the J end lost 2 bases, and 16 bases lay between the germline ends. Germline CDR1 SGHRS, CDR2 YFSETQ. CDR3 length equals 14 residues. In DNA, the CDR3 is TGCGCCAGCCGACGTGAAGCGTCCGCCTACGAGCAGTACTTC. It translates to CASRREASAYEQYF.

The sample holds one count of this clone. The CDR3 here is CASSHPSTDTQYF. The DNA for the CDR3 is TGCGCCAGCAGCCATCCGAGTACAGATACGCAGTATTTT. The V and J genes are TRBV4-1 and TRBJ2-3; D uncertain. The length of the CDR3 is 13 residues. Germline loops: CDR1 MGHRA, CDR2 YSYEKL. With 3 bases removed from V and 3 bases from J, the gap between germline ends came to 7 bases.

The chain uses TRBV18 and TRBJ1-1, with D perhaps TRBD1 (5 bases). The CDR3 is made up of 14 amino acids. The germline V gene has CDR1 KGHSH and CDR2 LQKENI. Trimming cost V 6 bases and J 6 bases, with 17 bases left between them. The CDR3: CASSRAGVNAEAFF. DNA of the CDR3: TGTGCCAGCTCCCGGGCGGGGGTTAACGCTGAAGCTTTCTTT.

The V and J genes are TRBV6-1 and TRBJ1-4, with D possibly TRBD1 on 5 matching bases. Germline V gene sequence: CDR1 MNHNS, CDR2 SASEGT. V gave up 3 bases and J gave up 8 bases, with 10 bases separating them. The CDR3 consists of 13 residues. This CDR3 is CASSDRVKEKLFF. The CDR3 region has the DNA TGTGCCAGCAGTGACAGGGTTAAGGAAAAACTGTTTTTT.

This chain joins TRBV4-2 and TRBJ1-5; TRBD1 agrees at 12 bases. Germline CDR1 reads LGHNA; CDR2 reads YNFKEQ. Germline trimming cut 3 bases from V and 6 bases from J; bases unmatched to any gene: 9. The CDR3 runs 17 residues. Written as DNA, the CDR3 is TGTGCCAGCAGCCATCTCGGGGGACAGGGGGCAGGTCAGCCCCAGCATTTT. This codes for CASSHLGGQGAGQPQHF.

This rearrangement joins TRBV19 to TRBJ1-5; D is ambiguous. Germline V lookup: CDR1 LNHDA, CDR2 SQIVND (reference sequence). Trimming shortened V by 2 bases and J by 11 bases, and 13 bases separated the two germline ends. The CDR3 length is 13 residues. DNA for the CDR3: TGTGCCAGTAGTATAACCGCTATCGGGGCCCAGCATTTT. It is translated as CASSITAIGAQHF. Supplemented by reference TRBV19 and TRBJ1-5, the full variable domain reads DGGITQSPKYLFRKEGQNVTLSCEQNLNHDAMYWYRQDPGQGLRLIYYSQIVNDFQKGDIAEGYSVSREKKESFPLTVTSAQKNPTAFYLCASSITAIGAQHFGDGTRLSIL.

The chain is built from TRBV15 and TRBJ2-6; TRBD1 agrees at 9 bases. J gave up 4 bases and V 3 bases, and 7 bases lay outside the gene matches. Germline V gene data show CDR1 as LNHNV and CDR2 as YYDKDF (reference sequence). The CDR3 runs to 17 residues. The CDR3 region is CATSRPGQGDGANVLTF. CDR3 sequence (DNA): TGTGCCACCAGCAGGCCGGGACAGGGCGACGGGGCCAACGTCCTGACTTTC.

The chain employs TRBV7-9 and TRBJ1-3; perhaps TRBD1 as D (5 bases). The CDR3 is 15 amino acids. Germline CDR1 is SEHNR and CDR2 is FQNEAQ (reference sequence). Trimming stripped 4 bases from V and 4 bases from J, with 14 bases between. CDR3 DNA sequence: TGTGCCAGCAGCTCTGGGGGGGGGTTCGGAAACACCATATATTTT. Translating it yields CASSSGGGFGNTIYF.

This clone was seen a handful of times. The chain couples TRBV29-1 to TRBJ1-1; the D gene is possibly TRBD1 (5 bases). Germline V lookup: CDR1 SQVTM, CDR2 ANQGSEA. V was pared by 4 bases and J by 4 bases, with 7 bases between. The CDR3 covers 11 residues. CDR3 DNA sequence: TGCAGCGTTGTAGGGGCCACTGAAGCTTTCTTT. It specifies CSVVGATEAFF.

The CDR3 sequence is CASKRTAIKAGDTDTQYF. The DNA of the CDR3 is TGTGCCAGTAAACGGACAGCGATAAAAGCGGGGGACACAGATACGCAGTATTTT. This sequence joins TRBV19 and TRBJ2-3, with 8 bases identical to TRBD2. From germline, CDR1 is LNHDA and CDR2 SQIVND (reference sequence). Unmatched junction bases numbered 17, after V lost 7 bases and J lost 2 bases. The CDR3 runs to 18 residues.

The table lists this clone with a few counts. The chain combines TRBV27 with TRBJ2-1; 7 bases fit TRBD2. CDR1 MNHEY and CDR2 SMNVEV come from the germline V gene (reference sequence). The V and J ends lost 7 bases and 10 bases, in that order; junction bases with no gene match: 16. The CDR3 extends over 15 amino acids. CDR3 nucleotides: TGTGCCAGCACTGGGAAGGCTAGCGGACGCCCAGAGCAGTTCTTC. The encoded protein is CASTGKASGRPEQFF.

The chain is built from TRBV7-2 and TRBJ2-5; 12 bases align to TRBD2. V dropped 3 bases and J dropped 2; count of bases not matched to a gene: 4. CDR1 and CDR2 (germline): SGHTA, FQGNSA. CDR3 length equals 16 residues. The CDR3 spells CASSLALAGGQETQYF. The DNA of the CDR3 is TGTGCCAGCAGCTTGGCGCTAGCGGGAGGGCAAGAGACCCAGTACTTC.

This sequence joins TRBV19 and TRBJ2-1, with TRBD2 as a possible D gene (5 bases). The length of the CDR3 is 15 residues. Germline values: CDR1 LNHDA, CDR2 SQIVND (reference sequence). Trimming pared 3 bases from V and 6 bases from J, leaving 15 bases between. The CDR3 DNA follows: TGTGCCAGTAGTATCCTACTGCAAGGAGGCAATGAGCAGTTCTTC. Residues: CASSILLQGGNEQFF. The full variable domain, with the rest looked up from reference TRBV19 and TRBJ2-1, is DGGITQSPKYLFRKEGQNVTLSCEQNLNHDAMYWYRQDPGQGLRLIYYSQIVNDFQKGDIAEGYSVSREKKESFPLTVTSAQKNPTAFYLCASSILLQGGNEQFFGPGTRLTVL.

The chain has TRBV5-6 and TRBJ2-5; TRBD1 matches 9 bases. V shed 6 bases, J shed 5 bases, and the junction held 14 bases outside the gene matches. There are 16 residues in the CDR3. Per germline, CDR1 SGHDT and CDR2 YYEEEE. This CDR3 reads CASTRRTGEGRETQYF. As DNA, the CDR3 is TGTGCCAGCACCCGCCGGACAGGGGAAGGACGGGAGACCCAGTACTTC.

The rearrangement links TRBV28 to TRBJ1-2; 11 nucleotides align to TRBD1. This CDR3 spans 16 amino acids. Germline CDR1 MDHEN, CDR2 SYDVKM. The trim removed 7 bases at V and 4 bases at J, leaving 11 bases unmatched. CDR3 nucleotides: TGTGCCAGCACTAAAGGACAGGGGGCGGGACTCTATGGCTACACCTTC. Translation: CASTKGQGAGLYGYTF.

This chain links TRBV6-1 with TRBJ1-5; 11 bases map to TRBD1. J lost 7 bases, V lost 8 bases, and 7 bases had no gene match. The germline V gene encodes CDR1 MNHNS and CDR2 SASEGT. CDR3 length: 14 residues. The DNA of the CDR3 is TGTGCCAGCGGAGGACAGGGGGCTCGACAGCCCCAGCATTTT. Encoded protein: CASGGQGARQPQHF.

The chain uses TRBV27 and TRBJ2-1, with 9 nucleotides matching TRBD2. CDR1 is MNHEY and CDR2 is SMNVEV in the germline V gene (reference sequence). Trimming cost V 4 bases and J 4 bases; bases outside gene matches: 11. CDR3 length equals 17 residues. The CDR3 nucleotides are TGTGCCAGCAGTTCAAGCGGGAGGACGCCCGGGTACAATGAGCAGTTCTTC. Protein product: CASSSSGRTPGYNEQFF.

V is TRBV4-2 and J is TRBJ1-1; no firm D call. The germline gives CDR1 LGHNA, CDR2 YNFKEQ. V shed 0 bases and J shed 1 base, with 6 bases lying between them. CDR3 size: 14 residues. The CDR3, as DNA: TGTGCCAGCAGCCAAGACCGAGGGAACACTGAAGCTTTCTTT. Translating it yields CASSQDRGNTEAFF.

This chain's CDR3 is CASSLTPEAGNTIYF. In nucleotides, the CDR3 is TGTGCCAGCAGCTTAACACCGGAGGCTGGAAACACCATATATTTT. The genes are TRBV7-3 and TRBJ1-3; D remains ambiguous. The CDR3 spans 15 residues. With 0 bases removed from V and 2 bases from J, the gap between germline ends came to 8 bases. Germline values: CDR1 SGHTA, CDR2 FQGTGA.

This clone has only one observation. This chain joins TRBV6-5 and TRBJ1-5; D perhaps matches TRBD1 (6 bases). Trimming removed 4 bases at V and 0 bases at J, with 10 bases between. From germline, CDR1 is MNHEY and CDR2 SVGAGI. The CDR3 is 15 amino acids. The CDR3 nucleotides are TGTGCCAGCAGTTTACACAGGGATAGCAATCAGCCCCAGCATTTT. Translating gives CASSLHRDSNQPQHF.

The genes are TRBV4-3 and TRBJ2-7; tentative D call: TRBD2 (6 bases). CDR1 is LGHNA and CDR2 is YSLEER in the germline V gene. CDR3 size: 14 residues. The V and J ends lost 2 bases and 7 bases respectively, with 15 bases between them. The CDR3 loop reads CASSQRAGRGEQYF. Written as DNA, the CDR3 is TGCGCCAGCAGCCAAAGGGCGGGGAGAGGGGAGCAGTACTTC.